Reported below is one T cell receptor (beta chain). The antigen is undetermined. The library labeled individual cDNA molecules by adding unique molecular identifiers to them. From the 5' RACE reads, TCRdb called clonotypes with MiXCR, one entry per CDR3 protein. The sample contains under 100,000 distinct CDR3 sequences, 15% to 20% of which appear only once. From whole blood left unfractionated, total RNA was extracted. The sample comes from a study of human T cells and chemical hapten exposure. Background on the study: TCR yield per sample varied, mainly due to pooled library volumes. Whole-study results and caveats: With regard to DPC sensitization, TCRs above 1 in 1000 frequency did not change.

This receptor was taken from a female donor in good health.

For the CDR3, the DNA is TGTGCCAGCAGCCCAAGCGGGAGAGACACCGGGGAGCTGTTTTTT. This gives the protein CASSPSGRDTGELFF. The V and J genes are TRBV6-1 and TRBJ2-2; 8 bases are a match to TRBD2. Per the germline V gene, CDR1 is MNHNS and CDR2 is SASEGT. The CDR3 is 15 amino acids. Trimming at V came to 6 bases and at J to 3 bases, leaving 6 bases not matched to a gene.